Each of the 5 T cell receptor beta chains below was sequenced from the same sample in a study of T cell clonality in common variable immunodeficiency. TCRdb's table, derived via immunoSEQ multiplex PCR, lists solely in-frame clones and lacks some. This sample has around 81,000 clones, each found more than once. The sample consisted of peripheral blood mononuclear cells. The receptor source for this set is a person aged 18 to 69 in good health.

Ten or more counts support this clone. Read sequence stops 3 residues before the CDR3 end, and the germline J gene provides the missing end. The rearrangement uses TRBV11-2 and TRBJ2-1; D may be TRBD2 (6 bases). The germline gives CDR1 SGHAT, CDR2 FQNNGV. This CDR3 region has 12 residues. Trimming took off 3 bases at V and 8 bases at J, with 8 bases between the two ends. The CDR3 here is CASSLTRDEQFF. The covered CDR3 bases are TGTGCCAGCAGCTTGACTAGAGATGAG.

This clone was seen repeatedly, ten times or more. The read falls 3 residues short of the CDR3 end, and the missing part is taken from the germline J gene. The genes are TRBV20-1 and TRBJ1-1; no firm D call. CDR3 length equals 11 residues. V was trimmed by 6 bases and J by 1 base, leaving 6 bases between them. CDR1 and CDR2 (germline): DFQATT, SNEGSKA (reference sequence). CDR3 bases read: TGCAGTGCGAGGGCGAACACTGAA. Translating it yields CSARANTE. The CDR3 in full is CSARANTEAFF.

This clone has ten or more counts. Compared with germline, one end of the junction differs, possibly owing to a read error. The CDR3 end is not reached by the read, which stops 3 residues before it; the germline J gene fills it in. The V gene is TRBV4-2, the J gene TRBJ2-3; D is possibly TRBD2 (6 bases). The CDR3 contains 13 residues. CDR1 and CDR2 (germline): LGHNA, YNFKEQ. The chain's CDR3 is CASSLGLTDTQYF. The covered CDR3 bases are TGCGCCAGCAGCCTGGGACTCACAGATACG.

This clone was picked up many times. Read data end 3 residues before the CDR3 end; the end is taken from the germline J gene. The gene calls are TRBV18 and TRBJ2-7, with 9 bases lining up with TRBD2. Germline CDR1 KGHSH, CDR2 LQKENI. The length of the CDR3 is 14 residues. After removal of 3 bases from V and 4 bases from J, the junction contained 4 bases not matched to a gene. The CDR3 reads CASSPGLAGYEQYF. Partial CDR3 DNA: TGTGCCAGCTCACCGGGACTAGCAGGGTACGAG.

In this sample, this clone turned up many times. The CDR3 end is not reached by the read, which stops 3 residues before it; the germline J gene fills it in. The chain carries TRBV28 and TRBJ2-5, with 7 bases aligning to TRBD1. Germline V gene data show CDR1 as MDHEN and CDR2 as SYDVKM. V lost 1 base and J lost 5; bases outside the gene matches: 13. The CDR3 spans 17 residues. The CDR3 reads CASSLFIRGRLGETQYF. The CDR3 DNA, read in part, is TGTGCCAGCAGTTTATTTATAAGGGGGCGGCTAGGGGAGACC.